This passage covers 17 T cell receptor beta chains from one sample sequenced in a study of shared clonotypes between healthy human individuals. Method: immunoSEQ multiplex PCR; TCRdb's copy keeps in-frame clones and lacks some. The profile shows 700,000 to 950,000 clones, 96% of them singletons. Naive CD8 populations comprised CD45RO-negative cells positively selected for CCR7, excluding terminally differentiated effector memory CD45RA+ cells. The specimen sequenced was naive CD8+ T cells sorted from blood. All receptors derive from a man under 40 in good health.

The chain recombines TRBV29-1 with TRBJ1-2, with D uncertain. Germline CDR1 reads SQVTM; CDR2 reads ANQGSEA. The CDR3 loop spans 12 amino acids. The V end lost 4 bases, the J end lost 8 bases, and 14 bases lay between the germline ends. In DNA form, the CDR3 reads TGCAGCGTTGTTGGAGGGCCGGCCGGCTACACCTTC. This gives the protein CSVVGGPAGYTF.

The chain links TRBV6-1 to TRBJ1-4; D remains ambiguous. V lost 4 bases to trimming and J lost 2 bases, with 14 bases between them. This CDR3 is 16 amino acids long. CDR1 MNHNS and CDR2 SASEGT come from the germline V gene. The DNA of the CDR3 is TGTGCCAGCAGTGTCTCCGTTAGGGCCACTAATGAAAAACTGTTTTTT. This translates into CASSVSVRATNEKLFF.

The gene calls are TRBV18 and TRBJ2-1; TRBD2 agrees at 8 bases. The length of the CDR3 is 15 residues. V lost 2 bases and J lost 1; bases outside the gene matches: 1. Looked up from germline, CDR1 is KGHSH and CDR2 is LQKENI. CDR3 sequence (DNA): TGTGCCAGCTCACCAAGCGGGAGATCCTACAATGAGCAGTTCTTC. It specifies CASSPSGRSYNEQFF.

This chain links TRBV28 with TRBJ2-2; a possible D gene is TRBD2 (5 bases). V lost 6 bases and J 3 bases, leaving 17 bases between the germline ends. The CDR3 runs to 16 residues. Germline CDR1 is MDHEN and CDR2 is SYDVKM. The CDR3: CASSSFLAKDTGELFF. For the CDR3, the DNA is TGTGCCAGCAGCTCCTTCCTAGCAAAGGACACCGGGGAGCTGTTTTTT.

A remark on this clone: Other nucleotide sequences from this sample produce the same CDR3. The chain recombines TRBV7-9 with TRBJ1-3, with TRBD1 as a possible D gene (6 bases). Trimming shortened V by 4 bases and J by 4 bases, and 11 bases separated the two germline ends. The CDR3 runs to 14 residues. CDR1 is SEHNR, CDR2 FQNEAQ, per germline (reference sequence). The chain's CDR3 is CASSSGTSGNTIYF. CDR3 DNA sequence: TGTGCCAGCAGCTCCGGGACATCGGGAAACACCATATATTTT.

The chain combines TRBV7-3 with TRBJ2-1; no clear D. CDR3 length: 14 residues. V was pared by 0 bases and J by 4 bases, with 7 bases between. Germline CDR1 reads SGHTA; CDR2 reads FQGTGA. The DNA for the CDR3 is TGTGCCAGCAGCTTAACAGTCGATTACAATGAGCAGTTCTTC. It is translated as CASSLTVDYNEQFF.

The chain combines TRBV6-5 with TRBJ2-1; 9 bases match TRBD2. Unmatched junction bases numbered 7, after V lost 2 bases and J lost 8 bases. CDR1 MNHEY and CDR2 SVGAGI come from the germline V gene. The CDR3 length is 15 residues. The CDR3 coding sequence is TGTGCCAGCAGTTACCTTAGCGGGAGAGGGGATGAGCAGTTCTTC. This codes for CASSYLSGRGDEQFF.

This chain links TRBV7-8 with TRBJ2-2; 8 nucleotides agree with TRBD2. The CDR3 runs to 16 residues. The V and J ends lost 1 base and 4 bases, in that order; junction bases with no gene match: 5. Germline values: CDR1 SGHVS, CDR2 FQNEAQ. The CDR3 protein is CASSLVRAGVTGELFF. Written as DNA, the CDR3 is TGTGCCAGCAGCTTAGTCCGAGCGGGGGTCACCGGGGAGCTGTTTTTT.

This chain joins TRBV14 and TRBJ2-7, with D tentatively TRBD1 (5 bases). The V gene lost 4 bases and the J gene lost 2 bases, with 18 bases spanning the gap. This CDR3 is built from 16 residues. In germline, CDR1 is SGHDN, CDR2 FVKESK. As DNA, the CDR3 is TGTGCCAGCAGCCCTACAGGTTCTATACTGGCCTACGAGCAGTACTTC. It specifies CASSPTGSILAYEQYF.

V and J are TRBV28 and TRBJ1-2; D not certain. CDR3 length: 15 residues. V shed 1 base and J shed 7 bases, with 16 bases lying between them. CDR1 MDHEN and CDR2 SYDVKM come from the germline V gene. Here the CDR3 reads CASSLYRGSERGYTF. The CDR3 nucleotides are TGTGCCAGCAGTTTATATCGGGGTAGTGAGCGTGGCTACACCTTC.

This chain uses TRBV10-1 with TRBJ2-2; 8 positions agree with TRBD1. The CDR3 totals 17 residues. Germline trimming cut 2 bases from V and 5 bases from J; bases unmatched to any gene: 10. The germline V gene encodes CDR1 WNHNN and CDR2 SYGVQD (reference sequence). The CDR3 DNA reads as TGCGCCAGCAGTGAGGACAGGGGAAATTACCGAACCGGGGAGCTGTTTTTT. Translation gives CASSEDRGNYRTGELFF.

The chain couples TRBV27 to TRBJ1-2; D ambiguous. The germline V gene has CDR1 MNHEY and CDR2 SMNVEV (reference sequence). V lost 2 bases and J lost 5, with 3 bases in between. There are 11 residues in the CDR3. The CDR3 here is CASSLIYGYTF. The CDR3 nucleotides read TGTGCCAGCAGTTTAATTTATGGCTACACCTTC.

The chain recombines TRBV12-2 with TRBJ2-1; the table calls TRBD2, which could not be checked here. TRBV12-2 is a documented pseudogene. The CDR3 spans 22 residues. The CDR3 here is CASRQGPGLVRDSSAIYNEQFF. The DNA for the CDR3 is TGTGCAAGTCGCCAAGGACCGGGATTGGTTCGGGACTCGTCGGCCATATACAATGAGCAGTTCTTC.

This clone has just one count. The chain combines TRBV5-1 with TRBJ2-1; 12 nucleotides line up with TRBD2. The CDR3 has 15 amino acids. CDR1 and CDR2 (germline): SGHRS, YFSETQ. V was clipped by 3 bases and J by 4 bases; unmatched bases: 2. The CDR3 region has the DNA TGCGCCAGCAGCTCTGGACTAGCGGGATACAATGAGCAGTTCTTC. It translates to CASSSGLAGYNEQFF.

This clone was picked up one time. This chain joins TRBV4-1 and TRBJ1-5; unclear D gene. The V gene's germline CDR1 is MGHRA and CDR2 YSYEKL. The CDR3 sequence is 16 residues long. Trimming took off 1 base at V and 7 bases at J, with 17 bases between the two ends. The CDR3 DNA is TGCGCCAGCAGCCAAGTCGGGTCCCAGGCGGTCCAGCCCCAGCATTTT. It specifies CASSQVGSQAVQPQHF.

This rearrangement joins TRBV20-1 to TRBJ1-1; no reliable D call. The CDR3 sequence is 9 residues long. CDR1 and CDR2 (germline): DFQATT, SNEGSKA (reference sequence). DNA of the CDR3: TGCAGCTGGGGAACTGAAGCTTTCTTT. Amino acid sequence: CSWGTEAFF.

The chain is built from TRBV5-6 and TRBJ2-1; D ambiguous. From germline, CDR1 is SGHDT and CDR2 YYEEEE. This CDR3 is built from 16 residues. V shed 0 bases and J shed 2 bases, with 12 bases lying between them. The CDR3 is CASSLVGNPPYNEQFF. In DNA form, the CDR3 reads TGTGCCAGCAGCTTGGTAGGCAATCCCCCCTACAATGAGCAGTTCTTC. Full variable domain (outside the CDR3, taken from reference TRBV5-6 and TRBJ2-1): DAGVTQSPTHLIKTRGQQVTLRCSPKSGHDTVSWYQQALGQGPQFIFQYYEEEERQRGNFPDRFSGHQFPNYSSELNVNALLLGDSALYLCASSLVGNPPYNEQFFGPGTRLTVL.